A single sample gave rise to the 19 T cell receptor beta chains below, sequenced in a study of T cells after yellow fever vaccination. TCRdb re-analysed the 5' RACE reads in MiXCR, keeping a single row per CDR3 protein. This repertoire shows 200,000 to 300,000 distinct CDR3 sequences, about 7.1% found once; its top ten account for approximately 0.85%. The specimen comprised CD4+ T cells sorted from PBMCs, sampled 15 days after the yellow fever booster vaccination. These receptors all stem from a man aged 25-45 years who received the YFV17D yellow fever vaccine.

The sample holds a few counts of this clonotype. The genes are TRBV29-1 and TRBJ2-3; 9 bases match TRBD2. With 6 bases clipped from V and 2 bases from J, the junction kept 9 bases outside the gene matches. Per germline, CDR1 SQVTM and CDR2 ANQGSEA. The CDR3 length is 15 residues. CDR3 amino acids: CSVPTSGWNTDTQYF. CDR3 nucleotides: TGCAGCGTCCCAACTAGCGGGTGGAACACAGATACGCAGTATTTT.

V is TRBV10-2 and J is TRBJ2-2; 10 nucleotides agree with TRBD2. Looked up from germline, CDR1 is WSHSY and CDR2 is SAAADI. Unmatched junction bases numbered 2, after V lost 5 bases and J lost 5 bases. This CDR3 is 14 amino acids long. CDR3 DNA: TGCGCCAGCAGTAAAGCGGGAGGGACCGGGGAGCTGTTTTTT. It specifies CASSKAGGTGELFF.

This clonotype showed up just once. This sequence joins TRBV7-8 and TRBJ2-1, with 10 bases identical to TRBD2. This CDR3 is 15 amino acids long. The V gene's germline CDR1 is SGHVS and CDR2 FQNEAQ. The trim removed 5 bases at V and 6 bases at J, leaving 7 bases unmatched. This chain's CDR3 is CASSGSSGSFNEQFF. The DNA of the CDR3 is TGTGCCAGCAGCGGGTCTAGCGGGAGCTTCAATGAGCAGTTCTTC.

The table lists this clonotype with many counts. The chain recombines TRBV6-5 with TRBJ2-7; D call uncertain. This CDR3 has 13 amino acids. Germline V gene data show CDR1 as MNHEY and CDR2 as SVGAGI. Between the trimmed V and J ends, which lost 3 bases and 3 bases, there was a span of 9 bases. The CDR3 spells CASSYLPGYEQYF. The CDR3 DNA reads as TGTGCCAGCAGTTATCTACCGGGCTACGAGCAGTACTTC.

The genes are TRBV9 and TRBJ1-1; no clear D. Germline values: CDR1 SGDLS, CDR2 YYNGEE. Trimming left V 4 bases short and J 2 bases short, with 15 bases between. The CDR3 is 15 residues long. Here the CDR3 DNA reads TGTGCCAGCAGCCCATTCGGAGGTCACAACACTGAAGCTTTCTTT. This gives the protein CASSPFGGHNTEAFF.

This clonotype was counted only a few times. The chain carries TRBV20-1 and TRBJ1-5, with D possibly TRBD1 on 5 matching bases. The CDR3 covers 13 residues. V shed 5 bases and J shed 9 bases, with 17 bases lying between them. CDR1 is DFQATT and CDR2 is SNEGSKA in the germline V gene (reference sequence). The CDR3: CSAPGTEKGPQHF. CDR3 bases: TGCAGTGCTCCCGGGACGGAGAAGGGGCCCCAGCATTTT.

This clonotype was recorded many times. V and J are TRBV15 and TRBJ2-1; the D gene is possibly TRBD2 (6 bases). The CDR3 is 16 residues long. V was cut by 1 base and J by 4 bases, with 14 bases left in between. CDR1 and CDR2 from the germline V gene are LNHNV and YYDKDF (reference sequence). CDR3 residues: CATSRVVREGYNEQFF. The CDR3 coding sequence is TGTGCCACCAGCAGAGTAGTGCGGGAAGGTTACAATGAGCAGTTCTTC.

This clonotype showed up many times. The chain links TRBV5-1 to TRBJ2-5; no definite D call. The CDR3 covers 13 residues. Trimming took off 7 bases at V and 1 base at J, with 11 bases between the two ends. The germline V gene has CDR1 SGHRS and CDR2 YFSETQ. The CDR3 loop is CASAPFFQETQYF. The DNA for the CDR3 is TGCGCCAGCGCCCCTTTTTTCCAAGAGACCCAGTACTTC.

The CDR3 sequence is CSVVSGTSGKGGYEQYF. The CDR3 bases are TGCAGCGTTGTTTCCGGGACTAGCGGGAAAGGTGGCTACGAGCAGTACTTC. This chain links TRBV29-1 with TRBJ2-7; 13 bases map to TRBD2. Germline-derived CDR1 and CDR2 are SQVTM and ANQGSEA. The CDR3 runs 17 residues. V lost 4 bases, J lost 3 bases, and 12 bases stayed unmatched.

This clonotype was recorded at least ten times. J is TRBJ2-5 and V is TRBV4-1; no definite D call. Trimming took off 1 base at V and 1 base at J, with 22 bases between the two ends. The CDR3 loop spans 19 amino acids. CDR1 MGHRA and CDR2 YSYEKL come from the germline V gene. The chain's CDR3 is CASSQVYGVLGRLQETQYF. CDR3 sequence (DNA): TGCGCCAGCAGCCAAGTCTATGGGGTTCTAGGGCGTCTCCAAGAGACCCAGTACTTC.

The table lists this clonotype with a few counts. The chain employs TRBV20-1 and TRBJ2-7; D could derive from TRBD1 or TRBD2 (5 bases each). Trimming removed 5 bases at V and 7 bases at J, with 18 bases between. The length of the CDR3 is 13 residues. Germline values: CDR1 DFQATT, CDR2 SNEGSKA (reference sequence). The CDR3 region has the DNA TGCAGTGCTCCTTATACCTGGGGACGGGAGCAGTACTTC. Amino acids: CSAPYTWGREQYF.

The sample holds a few counts of this clonotype. The chain employs TRBV12-3 or TRBV12-4 and TRBJ1-6; D perhaps matches TRBD1 (6 bases). This CDR3 spans 14 amino acids. V lost 10 bases, J lost 6 bases, and 16 bases lay in between. The CDR3 coding sequence is TGTGCCACCCAAGACAGGACCTTTAATTCACCCCTCCACTTT. Translating gives CATQDRTFNSPLHF.

This clonotype came up a few times. The chain joins TRBV10-3 to TRBJ2-3; D possibly corresponds to TRBD2 (6 bases). CDR3 size: 13 residues. In germline, CDR1 is ENHRY, CDR2 SYGVKD. Between the trimmed V and J ends, which lost 10 bases and 0 bases, there was a span of 11 bases. In DNA form, the CDR3 reads TGTGCCACCGGGGGAGCGAGCACAGATACGCAGTATTTT. This codes for CATGGASTDTQYF.

This clonotype was counted a few times. V is TRBV5-1 and J is TRBJ2-2; tentative D call: TRBD2 (5 bases). Trimming shortened V by 1 base and J by 0 bases, and 16 bases separated the two germline ends. Germline CDR1 reads SGHRS; CDR2 reads YFSETQ. The CDR3 has 18 residues. The CDR3 is CASSLSPRTRPNTGELFF. CDR3 coding DNA: TGCGCCAGCAGCTTGTCGCCCAGGACTCGACCGAACACCGGGGAGCTGTTTTTT.

This clonotype was picked up many times. V gene TRBV6-4 combines with J gene TRBJ2-1; the D gene is possibly TRBD2 (6 bases). The CDR3 totals 15 residues. With 5 bases removed from V and 5 bases from J, the gap between germline ends came to 16 bases. CDR1 and CDR2 from the germline V gene are MRHNA and SNTAGT. For the CDR3, the DNA is TGTGCCAGCAGTAAAGTGGGACTCGCGAACAATGAGCAGTTCTTC. This gives the protein CASSKVGLANNEQFF.

The V and J genes are TRBV5-1 and TRBJ2-5, with 9 bases identical to TRBD2. From germline, CDR1 is SGHRS and CDR2 YFSETQ. V lost 4 bases to trimming and J lost 5 bases; unmatched junction nucleotides: 15. The CDR3 sequence is 17 residues long. The CDR3 protein is CASSLIAHSGSEETQYF. The CDR3 nucleotides are TGCGCCAGCAGCCTAATAGCCCATAGCGGGAGTGAGGAGACCCAGTACTTC.

The chain joins TRBV7-9 to TRBJ2-1; D gene uncertain. The CDR3 runs to 13 residues. The V gene lost 4 bases and the J gene lost 8 bases, with 12 bases spanning the gap. Per germline, CDR1 SEHNR and CDR2 FQNEAQ (reference sequence). The CDR3 bases are TGTGCCAGCAGCTCCCCAGTAGTCCATGAGCAGTTCTTC. It yields the protein CASSSPVVHEQFF.

J is TRBJ1-5 and V is TRBV20-1, with 9 bases lining up with TRBD1. Per the germline V gene, CDR1 is DFQATT and CDR2 is SNEGSKA (reference sequence). Losses at the gene ends were 4 bases for V and 5 bases for J; bases not matched to a gene: 9. CDR3 length: 15 residues. The DNA for the CDR3 is TGCAGTGCTAACAATCCGGGACAGGGTTATCAGCCCCAGCATTTT. Translated, it gives CSANNPGQGYQPQHF.

This clonotype has only a few counts. The J gene is TRBJ1-1, the V gene TRBV3-1, with TRBD1 identical over 9 bases. The V gene's germline CDR1 is LGHDT and CDR2 YNNKEL (reference sequence). V trimming: 4 bases; J trimming: 4 bases; junction bases outside the gene matches: 10. The CDR3 consists of 16 residues. As DNA, the CDR3 is TGTGCCAGCAGCCGAACCGGGACAGGGATCTCCACTGAAGCTTTCTTT. It codes for CASSRTGTGISTEAFF. The full variable domain, completed using reference TRBV3-1 and TRBJ1-1, is DTAVSQTPKYLVTQMGNDKSIKCEQNLGHDTMYWYKQDSKKFLKIMFSYNNKELIINETVPNRFSPKSPDKAHLNLHINSLELGDSAVYFCASSRTGTGISTEAFFGQGTRLTVV.